The next 27 T cell receptor beta chains were all read from a single sample in a study of shared clonotypes between healthy human individuals. Repertoires were generated with immunoSEQ multiplex PCR, while TCRdb's copy carries only in-frame clones and drops some. Among 2,500,000 or so clones, roughly 93% were seen once, and the ten largest hold about 0.34%. Sequencing was done on a sample of naive CD4+ T cells from PBMCs. Described subset: CD45RA+ positively selected. These receptors originate from a man younger than 30 in good health. Some clones in this sample may be carry-over from other donors' samples.

The V and J genes are TRBV7-9 and TRBJ2-7, with 10 bases lining up with TRBD2. CDR1 and CDR2 (germline): SEHNR, FQNEAQ (reference sequence). The V segment lost 3 bases and the J segment 3 bases; nucleotides outside the gene matches: 5. CDR3 length: 15 amino acids. Here the CDR3 reads CASSFLGLAVYEQYF. The CDR3, as DNA: TGTGCCAGCAGCTTTCTAGGACTAGCGGTCTACGAGCAGTACTTC.

This clone was detected a few times. The chain couples TRBV5-6 to TRBJ1-1; D unresolved. Looked up from germline, CDR1 is SGHDT and CDR2 is YYEEEE. Trimming took 1 base from V and 2 from J, leaving 9 bases between them. This CDR3 spans 14 amino acids. CDR3 region: CASSLWPVNTEAFF. As DNA, the CDR3 is TGTGCCAGCAGCTTGTGGCCAGTCAACACTGAAGCTTTCTTT.

This CDR3 reads CASTAALAYNEQFF. In DNA form, the CDR3 reads TGTGCCAGTACAGCGGCCCTGGCCTACAATGAGCAGTTCTTC. The J gene is TRBJ2-1, the V gene TRBV19; possibly TRBD2 for D (5 bases). In germline, CDR1 is LNHDA, CDR2 SQIVND (reference sequence). V was cut by 7 bases and J by 2 bases, with 12 bases left in between. The CDR3 is made up of 14 amino acids.

For this clone: Other nucleotide sequences from this sample produce the same CDR3. The V gene is TRBV5-1, the J gene TRBJ2-1, with TRBD2 identical over 13 bases. Germline V lookup: CDR1 SGHRS, CDR2 YFSETQ. V lost 0 bases, J lost 8 bases, and 2 bases stayed unmatched. CDR3 length: 15 amino acids. This CDR3 is CASSLGLAGGDEQFF. CDR3 nucleotide sequence: TGCGCCAGCAGCTTGGGACTAGCGGGAGGTGATGAGCAGTTCTTC.

CDR3: CASSYRQGINTEAFF. CDR3 DNA sequence: TGTGCCAGCAGCTACAGACAGGGGATAAACACTGAAGCTTTCTTT. V is TRBV7-8 and J is TRBJ1-1; TRBD1 aligns across 8 bases. There are 15 residues in the CDR3. Unmatched junction bases numbered 6, after V lost 4 bases and J lost 2 bases. CDR1 SGHVS and CDR2 FQNEAQ come from the germline V gene.

The genes are TRBV2 and TRBJ1-2; D is unresolved. Per the germline V gene, CDR1 is SNHLY and CDR2 is FYNNEI. Trimming pared 3 bases from V and 0 bases from J, leaving 5 bases between. The CDR3 extends over 13 amino acids. The CDR3 here is CASSEWTNYGYTF. The CDR3 coding sequence is TGTGCCAGCAGTGAGTGGACTAACTATGGCTACACCTTC.

This clone occurred once. This chain uses TRBV7-6 with TRBJ1-2; TRBD1 aligns across 8 bases. The CDR3 contains 14 residues. Losses at the gene ends were 1 base for V and 8 bases for J; bases not matched to a gene: 6. Germline-derived CDR1 and CDR2 are SGHVS and FNYEAQ. CDR3 amino acids: CASSLDGRGRGYTF. DNA for the CDR3: TGTGCCAGCAGCTTAGATGGCAGGGGGCGAGGCTACACCTTC.

The rearrangement links TRBV29-1 to TRBJ1-1; a weak D match, TRBD1 (5 bases). This CDR3 is built from 11 residues. Trimming took off 7 bases at V and 3 bases at J, with 9 bases between the two ends. Germline lookup yields CDR1 SQVTM and CDR2 ANQGSEA. The CDR3 reads CSAGTYTEAFF. CDR3 DNA: TGCAGCGCAGGGACTTACACTGAAGCTTTCTTT.

This chain connects TRBV18 to TRBJ2-7; the D is unclear. V lost 5 bases, J lost 6 bases, and 17 bases lay in between. Germline CDR1 reads KGHSH; CDR2 reads LQKENI. CDR3 length equals 14 residues. CDR3 sequence reads: CASSSIDGLSEQYF. The CDR3 region has the DNA TGTGCCAGCTCAAGCATCGACGGGTTGAGCGAGCAGTACTTC.

This clone showed up just a few times. V gene TRBV28 combines with J gene TRBJ1-5; the match to TRBD1 covers 7 bases. The trim removed 6 bases at V and 4 bases at J, leaving 6 bases unmatched. The germline V gene has CDR1 MDHEN and CDR2 SYDVKM. The CDR3 spans 14 residues. The CDR3 sequence: CASRAGTANQPQHF. The CDR3 DNA follows: TGTGCCAGCAGGGCCGGGACAGCAAATCAGCCCCAGCATTTT.

The rearrangement uses TRBV6-5 and TRBJ1-4; possible D gene TRBD1, 5 bases. Trimming removed 6 bases at V and 4 bases at J, with 12 bases between. The CDR3 runs to 14 residues. Germline values: CDR1 MNHEY, CDR2 SVGAGI. The CDR3, as DNA: TGTGCCAGCAGCCAGTCGGGGGGTAATGAAAAACTGTTTTTT. Protein: CASSQSGGNEKLFF.

The V and J genes are TRBV7-3 and TRBJ2-2, with 10 bases lining up with TRBD1. Trimming removed 3 bases from V and 3 bases from J; junction bases left unmatched: 1. Germline-derived CDR1 and CDR2 are SGHTA and FQGTGA. This CDR3 comprises 15 residues. CDR3 bases: TGTGCCAGCAGCTTGGGGACAGGGGACACCGGGGAGCTGTTTTTT. As protein: CASSLGTGDTGELFF.

V and J are TRBV4-1 and TRBJ2-1; TRBD1 matches at 8 bases. Germline V CDR1 and CDR2: MGHRA, YSYEKL. The CDR3 sequence is 14 residues long. Trimming cost V 4 bases and J 8 bases; bases outside gene matches: 7. CDR3 sequence reads: CASSRPTGGDEQFF. The DNA for the CDR3 is TGCGCCAGCAGCCGACCTACAGGGGGTGATGAGCAGTTCTTC.

The V and J genes are TRBV7-2 and TRBJ2-5; the D gene could be TRBD1 or TRBD2 (5 bases each). CDR1 and CDR2 from the germline V gene are SGHTA and FQGNSA. Trimming stripped 7 bases from V and 6 bases from J, with 21 bases between. The CDR3 covers 15 residues. The DNA of the CDR3 is TGTGCCAGCACCGCCCAGGGACGGCCCGAGAAGACCCAGTACTTC. It encodes CASTAQGRPEKTQYF.

Concerning this clone itself: Distinct nucleotide sequences in the sample also encode this CDR3. The V and J genes are TRBV19 and TRBJ2-7; 9 bases match TRBD2. There are 15 residues in the CDR3. The trim removed 2 bases at V and 4 bases at J, leaving 6 bases unmatched. Germline V CDR1 and CDR2: LNHDA, SQIVND (reference sequence). The CDR3 protein is CASSILAGGLYEQYF. CDR3 DNA sequence: TGTGCCAGTAGTATACTCGCGGGAGGGTTATACGAGCAGTACTTC.

The CDR3 nucleotides are TGTGCCTGGAGTGCCCCCTACACTGAAGCTTTCTTT. Its protein product is CAWSAPYTEAFF. The chain combines TRBV30 with TRBJ1-1; D is uncertain. The CDR3 loop spans 12 amino acids. Germline assignment: CDR1 GTSNPN and CDR2 SVGIG (reference sequence). V dropped 1 base and J dropped 3 bases, with 6 bases sitting between them.

The CDR3 sequence is CASSVATIDNEQFF. The CDR3 nucleotides read TGTGCCAGCAGCGTAGCGACTATCGACAATGAGCAGTTCTTC. The chain is built from TRBV9 and TRBJ2-1; possibly TRBD2 for D (5 bases). Germline values: CDR1 SGDLS, CDR2 YYNGEE. Deletions cut 0 bases from V and 5 bases from J, with 9 bases between. This CDR3 spans 14 amino acids.

The V gene is TRBV28, the J gene TRBJ1-4; 7 bases match TRBD1. Trimming at V came to 6 bases and at J to 6 bases, leaving 7 bases not matched to a gene. Germline V lookup: CDR1 MDHEN, CDR2 SYDVKM. There are 14 residues in the CDR3. CDR3 sequence (DNA): TGTGCCAGCAGGCAGGGGGGGACGGATGAAAAACTGTTTTTT. Its protein is CASRQGGTDEKLFF.

The J gene is TRBJ2-2, the V gene TRBV7-3; D might be TRBD2 (5 bases). Looked up from germline, CDR1 is SGHTA and CDR2 is FQGTGA. Trimming left V 2 bases short and J 6 bases short, with 13 bases between. The CDR3 covers 15 residues. The CDR3 nucleotides are TGTGCCAGCAGCTTACTTCGGCAGGAGGCCGGGGAGCTGTTTTTT. As protein: CASSLLRQEAGELFF. Using reference TRBV7-3 and TRBJ2-2 for the parts outside the CDR3, the full variable domain is GAGVSQTPSNKVTEKGKYVELRCDPISGHTALYWYRQSLGQGPEFLIYFQGTGAADDSGLPNDRFFAVRPEGSVSTLKIQRTERGDSAVYLCASSLLRQEAGELFFGEGSRLTVL.

This clone was seen just once. This chain links TRBV11-2 with TRBJ1-2; D may be TRBD1 (6 bases). Germline loops: CDR1 SGHAT, CDR2 FQNNGV. V dropped 6 bases and J dropped 4 bases, with 15 bases sitting between them. This CDR3 region has 14 residues. The CDR3 bases are TGTGCCAGCAGTCAGGGGTGGCAAGGCTATGGCTACACCTTC. Its protein is CASSQGWQGYGYTF.

V and J are TRBV28 and TRBJ1-1; TRBD1 might be the D (6 bases). There are 13 residues in the CDR3. Germline-derived CDR1 and CDR2 are MDHEN and SYDVKM. V was cut by 10 bases and J by 4 bases, with 16 bases left in between. CDR3 in amino acids: CATLIGGFTEAFF. In nucleotides, the CDR3 is TGTGCCACTCTAATAGGGGGGTTCACTGAAGCTTTCTTT. Full variable domain (outside the CDR3, taken from reference TRBV28 and TRBJ1-1): DVKVTQSSRYLVKRTGEKVFLECVQDMDHENMFWYRQDPGLGLRLIYFSYDVKMKEKGDIPEGYSVSREKKERFSLILESASTNQTSMYLCATLIGGFTEAFFGQGTRLTVV.

J is TRBJ1-5 and V is TRBV6-6; 8 positions agree with TRBD1. Germline loops: CDR1 MNHNY, CDR2 SVGAGI (reference sequence). V lost 7 bases, J lost 0 bases, and 8 bases stayed unmatched. CDR3 length equals 16 residues. In DNA, the CDR3 is TGTGCCAGCACCTTCGGACAGGGACGTAGCAATCAGCCCCAGCATTTT. Its translation is CASTFGQGRSNQPQHF.

V is TRBV9 and J is TRBJ2-1; no definite D call. This CDR3 is built from 14 residues. From germline, CDR1 is SGDLS and CDR2 YYNGEE. Trimming left V 0 bases short and J 5 bases short, with 9 bases between. In nucleotides, the CDR3 is TGTGCCAGCAGCGTAGCTACCCGCGACAATGAGCAGTTCTTC. It translates to CASSVATRDNEQFF.

On this clone itself: The identical CDR3 is also encoded by other nucleotide sequences in the sample. CDR3 DNA sequence: TGTGCCAGCAGCTTAGGGACAGGGCCCTACGAGCAGTACTTC. It translates to CASSLGTGPYEQYF. The J gene is TRBJ2-7, the V gene TRBV7-3; 9 nucleotides match TRBD1. Trimming removed 2 bases from V and 2 bases from J; junction bases left unmatched: 1. Germline-derived CDR1 and CDR2 are SGHTA and FQGTGA. The CDR3 totals 14 residues.

This clone was counted once. The chain recombines TRBV5-1 with TRBJ1-2; TRBD1 might be the D (6 bases). Trimming shortened V by 3 bases and J by 1 base, and 10 bases separated the two germline ends. CDR1 and CDR2 (germline): SGHRS, YFSETQ. The CDR3 totals 14 residues. This CDR3 reads CASSWGDNNYGYTF. Here the CDR3 DNA reads TGCGCCAGCAGCTGGGGGGACAATAACTATGGCTACACCTTC.

This sequence joins TRBV9 and TRBJ2-7; D is ambiguous. Trimming left V 1 base short and J 2 bases short, with 10 bases between. The length of the CDR3 is 14 residues. In germline, CDR1 is SGDLS, CDR2 YYNGEE. The CDR3 DNA reads TGTGCCAGCAGCGTACAGAGCGTCCCCTACGAGCAGTACTTC. This codes for CASSVQSVPYEQYF.

In the case of this clone: In the same sample, other DNA sequences code for this CDR3. V is TRBV6-5 and J is TRBJ1-3; D is possibly TRBD1 (5 bases). The CDR3 runs 13 residues. The germline V and J ends were trimmed by 0 bases and 7 bases, with 7 bases remaining between them. Germline CDR1 reads MNHEY; CDR2 reads SVGAGI. In DNA form, the CDR3 reads TGTGCCAGCAGTTACTCCCGGGGCAACACCATATATTTT. As protein: CASSYSRGNTIYF.